A single sample is the source of the 4 T cell receptor beta chains below, sequenced in a study of tumor-infiltrating lymphocytes in primary liver carcinoma. Synthesis of TCR beta cDNA was carried out from 500 ng total RNA with a constant-region primer. Researchers made the TCR beta libraries by running three nested multiplex PCR rounds with slightly modified ARM-PCR. Rounds one and two of PCR, each of 10 cycles, were primed with TRBV1-TRBV30 forward primers and a C-beta reverse primer. TCRdb fed the multiplex PCR reads into MiXCR, producing one record per CDR3 protein. Among more than 100,000 distinct CDR3 sequences listed, less than 75% were seen once. The roughly 20-34 mg bulk tissue piece was not sorted before simultaneous RNA and DNA extraction. The sample comprised tumor-adjacent normal liver tissue. Receptors were obtained from a woman in her fifties or sixties with primary liver carcinoma and hepatitis B virus infection.

Comment on this clonotype: This sequence may be a read error, since a much larger clone differs from it by one base. This chain links TRBV11-2 with TRBJ1-1, with D tentatively TRBD1 (6 bases). Germline loops: CDR1 SGHAT, CDR2 FQNNGV. CDR3 length equals 17 residues. This chain's CDR3 is CAISRTAAGGGNTEAFF. DNA of the CDR3: TGTGCCATCAGCCGAACAGCCGCGGGAGGGGGGAACACTGAAGCTTTCTTT.

On this clonotype: A much larger clonotype is one base distant, so this may be a read error. The chain carries TRBV28 and TRBJ2-7, with a weak D call TRBD2 (6 bases). The CDR3 is 14 amino acids. Germline V gene sequence: CDR1 MDHEN, CDR2 SYDVKM. Trimming pared 7 bases from V and 2 bases from J, leaving 15 bases between. The chain's CDR3 is CASILGTGAYEQYF. The CDR3 DNA follows: TGTGCCAGCATCCTGGGGACTGGCGCCTACGAGCAGTACTTC.

For this clonotype: A much larger clone lies one base from this, so it may be a read error. V is TRBV7-9 and J is TRBJ2-5, with D maybe TRBD1 (7 bases). This CDR3 is built from 16 residues. Trimming left V 2 bases short and J 11 bases short, with 24 bases between. Germline V gives CDR1 SEHNR, CDR2 FQNEAQ (reference sequence). CDR3 DNA sequence: TGTGCCAGCAGCTTACGGGGGACAGAAGGGTACAATGAGCAGTACTTC. Its translation is CASSLRGTEGYNEQYF.

As concerns this clonotype: The junction differs from germline at one of its ends, possibly a read error. The chain is built from TRBV4-1 and TRBJ1-1; 9 bases align to TRBD1. CDR1 is MGHRA, CDR2 YSYEKL, per germline. The CDR3 is 16 residues long. CDR3 nucleotides: TGCTCCAGCAGCCAAGTGTTAGGGACAGGGAACATTGAAGCTTTCTTT. Protein sequence: CSSSQVLGTGNIEAFF.